The 21 T cell receptor beta chains in this list originate from one sample, sequenced in a study of CXCR3-negative and CXCR3-positive naive CD8 T cells. Study-level points and caveats: For CXCR3-positive naive cells, TRB CDR3s were more hydrophobic than those of CXCR3-negative naive cells.

These TCRs' antigens remain unknown. With UMI labels, 5' RACE was used to prepare the TRB cDNA libraries. TCRdb derives one entry per CDR3 protein from the 5' RACE reads, leaving out DNA. The repertoire table contains 130,000 to 150,000 distinct CDR3 sequences. Sequenced input: naive CXCR3+ CD8+ T cells from blood. Subset specified: CD45RO-CCR7+CD27+CD95- naive CD8+ T cells expressing CXCR3 (TNR3+). These receptors came from a human donor in good health. Some clones in this sample may be carry-over from other donors' samples.

The chain has TRBV6-2 or TRBV6-3 and TRBJ2-7; checking the TCRdb D call of TRBD2 is not possible without DNA. Germline V gene data show CDR1 as MNHEY and CDR2 as SVGEGT. This CDR3 is 14 amino acids long. CDR3: CASSTRLASYEQYF.

V gene TRBV4-1 combines with J gene TRBJ1-1; checking the TCRdb D call of TRBD1 is not possible without DNA. The CDR3 sequence is 15 residues long. CDR1 is MGHRA and CDR2 is YSYEKL in the germline V gene. The CDR3 loop is CASSQVLGGGPNAFF.

V and J are TRBV29-1 and TRBJ2-2; TCRdb indicates TRBD1, and absent DNA this call remains unverified. The CDR3 length is 14 residues. The V gene's germline CDR1 is SQVTM and CDR2 ANQGSEA. This CDR3 is CSVYGGGNTGELFF.

The V call is TRBV12-3 or TRBV12-4, the J call TRBJ1-5. This CDR3 has 13 residues. CDR3 in amino acids: CASSPGGNQPQHF.

J is TRBJ2-5 and V is TRBV29-1; with no DNA, the TCRdb D assignment of TRBD1 cannot be verified. The length of the CDR3 is 12 residues. CDR1 is SQVTM and CDR2 is ANQGSEA in the germline V gene. The CDR3: CSVEGGSRTQYF.

The rearrangement uses TRBV7-2 and TRBJ2-3. The CDR3 is 15 residues long. The germline CDR1 and CDR2 sequences are SGHTA and FQGNSA. CDR3 sequence reads: CASSLRLAHTDTQYF.

The V call is TRBV12-3 or TRBV12-4, the J call TRBJ1-5; checking the TCRdb D call of TRBD1 is not possible without DNA. The CDR3 sequence is 14 residues long. This chain's CDR3 is CASSTDRDWGPQHF.

The chain has TRBV14 and TRBJ2-7; the TCRdb call, TRBD1, lacks DNA for checking. CDR1 is SGHDN, CDR2 FVKESK, per germline. The length of the CDR3 is 15 residues. CDR3 amino acids: CASSPWRGIEYEQYF. Full variable domain (outside the CDR3, taken from reference TRBV14 and TRBJ2-7): EAGVTQFPSHSVIEKGQTVTLRCDPISGHDNLYWYRRVMGKEIKFLLHFVKESKQDESGMPNNRFLAERTGGTYSTLKVQPAELEDSGVYFCASSPWRGIEYEQYFGPGTRLTVT.

The chain links TRBV29-1 to TRBJ2-2. CDR3 length equals 13 residues. CDR1 and CDR2 from the germline V gene are SQVTM and ANQGSEA. Here the CDR3 reads CSVEDGTTGELFF.

V and J are TRBV15 and TRBJ2-1; the D gene TCRdb calls, TRBD2, cannot be checked with no DNA. The CDR3 runs 16 residues. Germline loops: CDR1 LNHNV, CDR2 YYDKDF (reference sequence). CDR3 region: CATSRDGTGGDNEQFF.

The chain uses TRBV4-1 and TRBJ2-1; TCRdb proposes TRBD1, but this gene call is untestable without DNA. The CDR3 covers 17 residues. Germline V gives CDR1 MGHRA, CDR2 YSYEKL. The CDR3 here is CASSQGQGGALYNEQFF.

The chain joins TRBV7-3 to TRBJ2-1; TCRdb selects TRBD1, and the lack of DNA leaves this call unchecked. The CDR3 covers 14 residues. Germline CDR1 reads SGHTA; CDR2 reads FQGTGA. CDR3: CASSLFGGYNEQFF.

Here the CDR3 reads CASSYRESSYNEQFF. The chain recombines TRBV6-2 or TRBV6-3 with TRBJ2-1. Germline V gene sequence: CDR1 MNHEY, CDR2 SVGEGT. This CDR3 has 15 residues.

Here the CDR3 reads CASTLRSYSGNTIYF. This chain joins TRBV12-3 or TRBV12-4 and TRBJ1-3. The CDR3 totals 15 residues.

The chain uses TRBV28 and TRBJ2-7; TCRdb proposes TRBD2, but this gene call is untestable without DNA. Germline loops: CDR1 MDHEN, CDR2 SYDVKM. The CDR3 covers 16 residues. The CDR3 region is CASSFYSASGSYEQYF.

The V and J genes are TRBV10-3 and TRBJ2-5; checking the TCRdb D call of TRBD2 is not possible without DNA. The CDR3 is 15 amino acids. Germline CDR1 ENHRY, CDR2 SYGVKD. The CDR3 is CAISEDGGRGETQYF.

The chain joins TRBV2 to TRBJ2-7; checking the TCRdb D call of TRBD1 is not possible without DNA. This CDR3 region has 13 residues. The germline V gene encodes CDR1 SNHLY and CDR2 FYNNEI. CDR3 protein: CATGAIGEREQYF.

The chain joins TRBV18 to TRBJ2-7; TCRdb picks TRBD1, but there is no DNA to check that call. CDR3 length equals 14 residues. Germline CDR1 is KGHSH and CDR2 is LQKENI. CDR3 sequence reads: CASSQGQGTDEQYF.

V usage is TRBV6-2 or TRBV6-3 and J usage is TRBJ2-5; TCRdb picks TRBD2, but there is no DNA to check that call. Germline V gene data show CDR1 as MNHEY and CDR2 as SVGEGT. This CDR3 region has 14 residues. This CDR3 reads CASSYSTGRETQYF.

This chain joins TRBV7-2 and TRBJ2-7; with no DNA, the TCRdb D assignment of TRBD2 cannot be verified. There are 15 residues in the CDR3. CDR1 SGHTA and CDR2 FQGNSA come from the germline V gene. CDR3 region: CASSLTGGTSYEQYF. The full variable domain, in which reference TRBV7-2 and TRBJ2-7 provide the parts outside the CDR3, is GAGVSQSPSNKVTEKGKDVELRCDPISGHTALYWYRQSLGQGLEFLIYFQGNSAPDKSGLPSDRFSAERTGGSVSTLTIQRTQQEDSAVYLCASSLTGGTSYEQYFGPGTRLTVT.

This rearrangement joins TRBV4-1 to TRBJ2-7; the TCRdb D gene call, TRBD1, has no DNA to confirm it. The CDR3 length is 16 residues. The germline gives CDR1 MGHRA, CDR2 YSYEKL. The CDR3 here is CASSQEGTGGSYEQYF.